The 12 T cell receptor beta chains presented below share a single source sample, sequenced in a study of STAT3 mutations in large granular lymphocyte leukemia. Notes on the study in general: In T-cell large granular lymphocyte leukemia, about half of patients showed multiple immunodominant subclonotypes.

The method was immunoSEQ multiplex PCR; TCRdb's version includes in-frame clones alone and lacks a portion of them. The table includes some 25,000 clones, about 95% detected once. Their cognate antigens are unknown. Sequencing was carried out using peripheral blood mononuclear cells. The receptors stem from a man aged 35-49 years with T-cell large granular lymphocyte leukemia. Some clones in this sample may be carry-over from other donors' samples.

This clone was seen a single time. V and J are TRBV5-8 and TRBJ1-2; 7 positions agree with TRBD1. The ends lost 0 bases at V and 5 bases at J; junction bases unmatched: 10. Per the germline V gene, CDR1 is SGHTS and CDR2 is YDEGEE. The CDR3 sequence is 16 residues long. The CDR3 loop reads CASSLARGQLVYGYTF. The CDR3 nucleotides read TGTGCCAGCAGCTTGGCCCGGGGACAGCTCGTTTATGGCTACACCTTC.

V is TRBV9 and J is TRBJ1-3, with D perhaps matching TRBD1 (6 bases). This CDR3 has 19 residues. Germline V gene lookup returns CDR1 SGDLS and CDR2 YYNGEE. V was trimmed by 3 bases and J by 0 bases, leaving 22 bases between them. The CDR3 loop reads CASSDGTSGTGSSGNTIYF. CDR3 DNA: TGTGCCAGCAGCGACGGGACATCGGGAACCGGCTCCTCTGGAAACACCATATATTTT. Using reference TRBV9 and TRBJ1-3 for the parts outside the CDR3, the full variable domain is DSGVTQTPKHLITATGQRVTLRCSPRSGDLSVYWYQQSLDQGLQFLIQYYNGEERAKGNILERFSAQQFPDLHSELNLSSLELGDSALYFCASSDGTSGTGSSGNTIYFGEGSWLTVV.

The rearrangement links TRBV10-3 to TRBJ2-2; D gene ambiguous. Trimming took 2 bases from V and 2 from J, leaving 6 bases between them. The CDR3 length is 14 residues. Germline CDR1 reads ENHRY; CDR2 reads SYGVKD. The CDR3 reads CAISETPNTGELFF. In DNA form, the CDR3 reads TGTGCCATCAGTGAGACGCCCAACACCGGGGAGCTGTTTTTT.

V gene TRBV7-8 combines with J gene TRBJ2-1, with 11 nucleotides matching TRBD2. V was clipped by 4 bases and J by 5 bases; unmatched bases: 10. This CDR3 is built from 17 residues. Germline assignment: CDR1 SGHVS and CDR2 FQNEAQ. CDR3 in amino acids: CASSSLAGGERDNEQFF. The DNA of the CDR3 is TGTGCCAGCAGCTCCCTAGCGGGGGGAGAAAGAGACAATGAGCAGTTCTTC.

This sequence joins TRBV18 and TRBJ1-2, with TRBD1 identical over 7 bases. Germline V lookup: CDR1 KGHSH, CDR2 LQKENI. Losses at the gene ends were 2 bases for V and 7 bases for J; bases not matched to a gene: 4. The CDR3 runs 13 residues. Here the CDR3 DNA reads TGTGCCAGCTCACCAACAGGGGATGGTGGCTACACCTTC. Its protein is CASSPTGDGGYTF.

The J gene is TRBJ2-1, the V gene TRBV27, with D perhaps being TRBD1 or TRBD2 (7 bases each). V was pared by 4 bases and J by 0 bases, with 16 bases between. Germline V CDR1 and CDR2: MNHEY, SMNVEV (reference sequence). The CDR3 covers 17 residues. The CDR3: CASSSSGGDISYNEQFF. The DNA for the CDR3 is TGTGCCAGCAGTTCCTCAGGGGGGGATATCTCCTACAATGAGCAGTTCTTC.

The rearrangement links TRBV9 to TRBJ2-5; 11 nucleotides align to TRBD2. V shed 10 bases, J shed 2 bases, and the junction held 4 bases outside the gene matches. The CDR3 totals 13 residues. CDR1 SGDLS and CDR2 YYNGEE come from the germline V gene. As DNA, the CDR3 is TGTGCCTCCGGGACTAGCGGACAAGAGACCCAGTACTTC. Encoded protein: CASGTSGQETQYF.

As DNA, the CDR3 is TGCGCCAGCAGCCTTGGGACACACGAGCAGTACTTC. This codes for CASSLGTHEQYF. This chain links TRBV5-1 with TRBJ2-7; possible D gene TRBD1, 6 bases. Trimming took off 4 bases at V and 5 bases at J, with 10 bases between the two ends. The CDR3 loop spans 12 amino acids. The germline V gene encodes CDR1 SGHRS and CDR2 YFSETQ.

The chain couples TRBV28 to TRBJ1-2; no reliable D call. From germline, CDR1 is MDHEN and CDR2 SYDVKM. Trimming cost V 6 bases and J 4 bases, with 6 bases left between them. The CDR3 sequence is 11 residues long. CDR3 DNA sequence: TGTGCCAGCAGGGGGTCCTATGGCTACACCTTC. It yields the protein CASRGSYGYTF.

In its sample, this clone was seen a few times. The rearrangement joins TRBV5-4 to TRBJ1-1, with D hard to call. Trimming shortened V by 0 bases and J by 1 base, and 7 bases separated the two germline ends. The germline V gene encodes CDR1 SGHNT and CDR2 YYREEE (reference sequence). There are 14 residues in the CDR3. CDR3 in amino acids: CASSLAGGNTEAFF. DNA of the CDR3: TGTGCCAGCAGCTTGGCCGGAGGGAACACTGAAGCTTTCTTT.

CDR3 sequence (DNA): TGTGCCCGGACCGGGACAGGGGGCTGGAATGAGCAGTTCTTC. This sequence encodes CARTGTGGWNEQFF. J is TRBJ2-1 and V is TRBV30, with 12 positions matching TRBD1. The J segment lost 7 bases and the V segment lost 8 bases, leaving 9 bases of the junction unmatched. The CDR3 has 14 amino acids. Germline CDR1 and CDR2: GTSNPN and SVGIG (reference sequence).

The chain combines TRBV5-4 with TRBJ1-5, with 8 bases aligning to TRBD1. CDR1 SGHNT and CDR2 YYREEE come from the germline V gene (reference sequence). The V segment lost 4 bases and the J segment 2 bases; nucleotides outside the gene matches: 2. This CDR3 spans 14 amino acids. The CDR3 loop reads CASSIQGGNQPQHF. DNA for the CDR3: TGTGCCAGCAGCATACAGGGGGGCAATCAGCCCCAGCATTTT.